This T cell receptor beta chain was observed in a study of shared clonotypes between healthy human individuals. Looking at the study overall: Each donor's CD4 naive and CD4 memory cells filled three plates apiece, CD8 naive two, and CD8 memory one.

Every donor, a Caucasian adult, lived in Nashville, Tennessee. It was into CD45RA+ naive and CD45RA-negative memory subsets that the CD4+ cells were split. Of note for this clone: Its specificity is unknown.

This table comes from immunoSEQ multiplex PCR, and its TCRdb copy is limited to in-frame clones, with some not included. The data show roughly 2,500,000 clones, with approximately 93% seen just once and roughly 0.39% held by the top ten. The V and J ends lost 6 bases and 1 base respectively, with 3 bases between them. Per germline, CDR1 MNHNS and CDR2 SASEGT. CDR3 length: 12 amino acids. Study outcomes and limitations: Clonotypes not shared had lower generation probabilities than those common to all four donors.

The TCR originated in a man between 18 and 29 years old in good health. Some clones in this sample may be carry-over from other donors' samples. The sequenced sample was naive CD4+ T cells from PBMCs. Subset of the sample: CD45RA+ positively selected. The rearrangement uses TRBV6-1 and TRBJ2-2; D not certain. Here the CDR3 DNA reads TGTGCCAGCAGAGGGAACACCGGGGAGCTGTTTTTT. Translating it yields CASRGNTGELFF.